This TCR beta chain was recovered during a study of control samples from healthy donors and cancer patients. V shed 6 bases and J shed 5 bases, with 20 bases lying between them. CDR1 is MNHEY, CDR2 SMNVEV, per germline (reference sequence). This CDR3 contains 16 residues. Libraries were prepared by immunoSEQ multiplex PCR; TCRdb keeps only in-frame clonotypes and omits some of them. Of some 120,000 clones in the sample, 75% to 95% were seen once. This clone was detected a few times. The sample comprised blood. The clonotype comes from a man aged 18 to 30 in good health. The chain carries TRBV27 and TRBJ1-5, with no clear D. CDR3 amino acids: CASSPAPENLDQPQHF. The CDR3 nucleotides read TGTGCCAGCAGCCCAGCCCCCGAAAATCTTGATCAGCCCCAGCATTTT.